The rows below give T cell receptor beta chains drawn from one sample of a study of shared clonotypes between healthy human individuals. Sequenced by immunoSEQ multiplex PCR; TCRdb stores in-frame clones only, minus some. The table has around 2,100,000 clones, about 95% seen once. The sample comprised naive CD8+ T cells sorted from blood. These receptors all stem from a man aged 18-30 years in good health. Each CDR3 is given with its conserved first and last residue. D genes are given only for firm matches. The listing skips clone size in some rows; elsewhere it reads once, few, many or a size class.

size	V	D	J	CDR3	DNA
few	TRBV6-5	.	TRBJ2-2	CASSYGGSGELFF	TGTGCCAGCAGTTACGGGGGGTCCGGGGAGCTGTTTTTT
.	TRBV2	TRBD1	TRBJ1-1	CASSETAGGNTEAFF	TGTGCCAGCAGTGAAACGGCAGGGGGAAACACTGAAGCTTTCTTT
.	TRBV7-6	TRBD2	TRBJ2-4	CASSPDQLAGVNIQYF	TGTGCCAGCAGCCCCGACCAGCTAGCGGGGGTAAACATTCAGTACTTC
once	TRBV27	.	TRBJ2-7	CASSLFPQGYEQYF	TGTGCCAGCAGTTTATTCCCACAAGGGTACGAGCAGTACTTC
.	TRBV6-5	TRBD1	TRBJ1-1	CASSYGGTDPPLF	TGTGCCAGCAGTTACGGCGGGACAGACCCACCCCTCTTT
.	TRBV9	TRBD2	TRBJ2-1	CASSGGLVGIRDEQFF	TGTGCCAGCAGCGGAGGACTAGTGGGGATTAGGGATGAGCAGTTCTTC
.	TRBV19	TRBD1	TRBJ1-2	CASSPGTAYGYTF	TGTGCCAGTAGTCCCGGGACAGCCTATGGCTACACCTTC
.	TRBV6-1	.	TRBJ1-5	CASSEEGLGEPQHF	TGTGCCAGCAGTGAAGAAGGCCTGGGGGAGCCCCAGCATTTT
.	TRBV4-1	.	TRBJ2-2	CASSPAGSGELFF	TGCGCCAGCAGCCCAGCCGGTAGCGGGGAGCTGTTTTTT
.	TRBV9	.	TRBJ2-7	CASSVAGWSYEQYF	TGTGCCAGCAGCGTAGCAGGTTGGTCCTACGAGCAGTACTTC
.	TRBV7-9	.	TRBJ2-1	CASSLVRNNEQFF	TGTGCCAGCAGCTTAGTCAGAAACAATGAGCAGTTCTTC
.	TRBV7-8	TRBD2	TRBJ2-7	CASSSGGLTYEQYF	TGTGCCAGCAGTTCGGGAGGTCTCACCTACGAGCAGTACTTC
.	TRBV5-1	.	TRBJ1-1	CASSLQGTMNTEAFF	TGCGCCAGCAGCTTGCAAGGGACAATGAACACTGAAGCTTTCTTT
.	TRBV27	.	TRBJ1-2	CASTPSTGDTSYGYTF	TGTGCCAGCACCCCTTCAACAGGAGACACGAGCTATGGCTACACCTTC
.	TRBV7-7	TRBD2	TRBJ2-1	CASSLLAGGLSNEQFF	TGTGCTAGCAGTCTTCTAGCGGGAGGGTTAAGTAATGAGCAGTTCTTC
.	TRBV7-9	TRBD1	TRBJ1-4	CASSSTGEHGKLFF	TGTGCCAGCAGCTCGACAGGGGAACATGGAAAACTGTTTTTT
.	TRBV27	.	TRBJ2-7	CASSFLGLSDEQYF	TGTGCCAGCAGCTTTCTCGGCCTCTCAGACGAGCAGTACTTC
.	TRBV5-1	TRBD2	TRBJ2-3	CASSSNLAGGADTQYF	TGCGCCAGCAGCTCGAACCTAGCGGGAGGGGCAGATACGCAGTATTTT
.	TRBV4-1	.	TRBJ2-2	CASSQDYKMGPPRTGELFF	TGCGCCAGCAGCCAAGATTATAAGATGGGCCCGCCACGGACCGGGGAGCTGTTTTTT
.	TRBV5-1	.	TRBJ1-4	CASSLGSGTELFF	TGCGCCAGCAGCTTGGGGTCTGGGACGGAACTGTTTTTT
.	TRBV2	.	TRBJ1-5	CASSEMDSASNQPQHF	TGTGCCAGCAGCGAGATGGACAGTGCTAGCAATCAGCCCCAGCATTTT
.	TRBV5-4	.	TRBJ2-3	CASSLFLPDTQYF	TGTGCCAGCAGCTTGTTCCTCCCTGATACGCAGTATTTT
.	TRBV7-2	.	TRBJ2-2	CASSFIQGNVSPGELFF	TGTGCCAGCAGCTTTATCCAGGGGAATGTGAGTCCCGGGGAGCTGTTTTTT
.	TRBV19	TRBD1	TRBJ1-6	CASSYATGDSPLHF	TGTGCCAGTAGTTACGCCACAGGGGATTCACCCCTCCACTTT
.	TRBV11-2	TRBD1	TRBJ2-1	CASSLGQGNEQFF	TGTGCCAGCAGCTTAGGACAGGGCAATGAGCAGTTCTTC
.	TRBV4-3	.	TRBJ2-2	CASSQEYRGEFTGELFF	TGCGCCAGCAGCCAAGAGTATAGGGGGGAGTTCACCGGGGAGCTGTTTTTT
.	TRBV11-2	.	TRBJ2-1	CASSLEGSISSYNEQFF	TGTGCCAGCAGCTTAGAAGGCAGCATTAGCTCCTACAATGAGCAGTTCTTC
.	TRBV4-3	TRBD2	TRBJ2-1	CASSQDFLAERPLGEQFF	TGCGCCAGCAGCCAGGATTTTCTAGCGGAGCGCCCCCTAGGAGAGCAGTTCTTC
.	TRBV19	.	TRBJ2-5	CASSIDVETVETQYF	TGTGCCAGTAGTATAGATGTTGAGACAGTAGAGACCCAGTACTTC
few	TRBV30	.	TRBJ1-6	CAWCHTGQSPLHF	TGTGCCTGGTGTCACACAGGGCAGTCACCCCTCCACTTT
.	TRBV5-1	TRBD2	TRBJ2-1	CASRTSGNEQFF	TGCGCCAGCAGGACTAGCGGCAATGAGCAGTTCTTC
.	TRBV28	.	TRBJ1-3	CASSFWSGGSGNTIYF	TGTGCCAGCAGTTTTTGGTCTGGGGGGTCTGGAAACACCATATATTTT
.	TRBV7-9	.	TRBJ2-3	CASSLGSGEGDTQYF	TGTGCCAGCAGCTTAGGGTCGGGCGAGGGAGATACGCAGTATTTT
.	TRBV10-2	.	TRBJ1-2	CASSESQGTNYGYTF	TGCGCCAGCAGTGAGTCCCAGGGGACTAACTATGGCTACACCTTC
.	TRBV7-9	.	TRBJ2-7	CASSGSQTASYEQYF	TGTGCCAGCAGCGGTAGCCAGACAGCGTCCTACGAGCAGTACTTC
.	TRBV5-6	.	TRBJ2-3	CASSLAPGASTDTQYF	TGTGCCAGCAGCTTGGCTCCGGGTGCAAGCACAGATACGCAGTATTTT
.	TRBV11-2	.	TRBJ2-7	CASSLDAHSLEQYF	TGTGCCAGCAGCTTAGATGCCCACAGTTTAGAGCAGTACTTC
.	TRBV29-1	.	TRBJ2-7	CSVTPVLSYEQYF	TGCAGCGTTACCCCGGTCCTCTCCTACGAGCAGTACTTC
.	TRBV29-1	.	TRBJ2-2	CSVEGGITGELFF	TGCAGCGTTGAAGGTGGGATCACCGGGGAGCTGTTTTTT
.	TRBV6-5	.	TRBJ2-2	CASSYGGADTGELFF	TGTGCCAGCAGTTATGGGGGGGCGGACACCGGGGAGCTGTTTTTT
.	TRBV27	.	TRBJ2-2	CASSFFQTTGELFF	TGTGCCAGCAGTTTTTTCCAAACCACCGGGGAGCTGTTTTTT
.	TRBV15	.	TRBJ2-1	CATSRDLMGEQFF	TGTGCCACCAGCAGAGACCTAATGGGTGAGCAGTTCTTC
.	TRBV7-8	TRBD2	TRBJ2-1	CASSSLAGGPLYHNEQFF	TGTGCCAGCAGCTCACTAGCGGGAGGGCCATTGTACCACAATGAGCAGTTCTTC
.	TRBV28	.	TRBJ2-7	CASGQNRDLGSYEQYF	TGTGCCAGCGGTCAAAACCGGGACCTCGGATCCTACGAGCAGTACTTC